This entry lists 15 T cell receptor beta chains sequenced from one sample in a study of blood T cell repertoires in COVID-19. Sequencing used immunoSEQ multiplex PCR; TCRdb keeps in-frame clones, though not all of them. Among about 190,000 clones, around 89% were seen once, and the ten largest hold approximately 0.64%. Sequences were obtained from peripheral blood. Every receptor here comes from a middle-aged man with acute or convalescent COVID-19.

The rearrangement links TRBV11-2 to TRBJ1-6; D unclear. Germline CDR1 and CDR2: SGHAT and FQNNGV. CDR3 length: 15 amino acids. V was clipped by 0 bases and J by 7 bases, with 10 bases between them. The CDR3 bases are TGTGCCAGCAGCTTAGAAGCCCAGCGGAATTCACCCCTCCACTTT. It encodes CASSLEAQRNSPLHF.

The V call is TRBV7-3, the J call TRBJ2-1; 10 bases are a match to TRBD1. This CDR3 contains 14 residues. The V gene's germline CDR1 is SGHTA and CDR2 FQGTGA. V dropped 5 bases and J dropped 8; count of bases not matched to a gene: 6. CDR3 region: CASSEGDRGYEQFF. For the CDR3, the DNA is TGTGCCAGCAGCGAAGGGGACAGGGGCTATGAGCAGTTCTTC.

The J gene is TRBJ2-2, the V gene TRBV11-2; TRBD1 matches at 7 bases. Germline assignment: CDR1 SGHAT and CDR2 FQNNGV. The trim removed 5 bases at V and 6 bases at J, leaving 9 bases unmatched. CDR3 length: 15 residues. CDR3 sequence (DNA): TGTGCCAGCAGCGCCCGGGACAGCTATTCCGGGGAGCTGTTTTTT. Translated, it gives CASSARDSYSGELFF.

This clone was detected a few times. The chain combines TRBV19 with TRBJ1-5; the D gene is possibly TRBD1 (6 bases). Germline lookup yields CDR1 LNHDA and CDR2 SQIVND (reference sequence). The CDR3 has 14 residues. V gave up 6 bases and J gave up 4 bases, with 13 bases separating them. The CDR3 region has the DNA TGTGCCAGTAGCCCTTTTCAGGGGAATCAGCCCCAGCATTTT. Translating gives CASSPFQGNQPQHF.

The chain couples TRBV28 to TRBJ1-2, with D possibly TRBD1 on 6 matching bases. Germline CDR1 and CDR2: MDHEN and SYDVKM. V was pared by 1 base and J by 2 bases, with 11 bases between. The CDR3 is made up of 15 amino acids. CDR3 DNA: TGTGCCAGCAGTTTATATATACAGGGAAACTATGGCTACACCTTC. Protein sequence: CASSLYIQGNYGYTF.

This clone came up once. The rearrangement joins TRBV28 to TRBJ2-7; D is unclear. Deletions cut 7 bases from V and 0 bases from J, with 7 bases between. Germline CDR1 and CDR2: MDHEN and SYDVKM. This CDR3 contains 12 residues. The CDR3 sequence is CASNSISYEQYF. For the CDR3, the DNA is TGTGCCAGCAATTCTATCTCCTACGAGCAGTACTTC.

This chain connects TRBV27 to TRBJ2-5, with D perhaps TRBD2 (6 bases). Germline assignment: CDR1 MNHEY and CDR2 SMNVEV (reference sequence). Trimming took off 8 bases at V and 4 bases at J, with 14 bases between the two ends. The CDR3 sequence is 13 residues long. CDR3 coding DNA: TGTGCCAGCGGGTTCGGGAGCCCAGAGACCCAGTACTTC. As protein: CASGFGSPETQYF.

This sequence joins TRBV6-1 and TRBJ1-4; maybe TRBD1 (6 bases). V lost 8 bases and J lost 8, with 15 bases in between. Germline assignment: CDR1 MNHNS and CDR2 SASEGT. This CDR3 comprises 13 residues. The CDR3 loop reads CASAGGGGEKLFF. The CDR3 DNA is TGTGCCAGCGCAGGAGGGGGAGGGGAAAAACTGTTTTTT.

V usage is TRBV2 and J usage is TRBJ1-2, with 10 nucleotides matching TRBD1. J lost 6 bases, V lost 2 bases, and 3 bases had no gene match. Germline CDR1 SNHLY, CDR2 FYNNEI. The CDR3 runs 14 residues. The CDR3: CASSERQGADGYTF. The CDR3 region has the DNA TGTGCCAGCAGTGAAAGACAGGGGGCGGATGGCTACACCTTC.

The chain is built from TRBV11-2 and TRBJ2-7; 9 nucleotides agree with TRBD1. The CDR3 has 15 residues. CDR1 and CDR2 from the germline V gene are SGHAT and FQNNGV. V lost 5 bases, J lost 3 bases, and 8 bases stayed unmatched. The CDR3 loop reads CASSRGTGPDYEQYV. The CDR3 region has the DNA TGTGCCAGCAGCCGAGGGACAGGGCCGGACTACGAGCAGTACGTC.

The chain recombines TRBV27 with TRBJ1-6, with no clear D. V was trimmed by 3 bases and J by 7 bases, leaving 10 bases between them. CDR1 and CDR2 (germline): MNHEY, SMNVEV (reference sequence). CDR3 length: 14 amino acids. CDR3 in DNA: TGTGCCAGCAGTTTCTGGGTGGGCAATTCACCCCTCCACTTT. Protein sequence: CASSFWVGNSPLHF.

The V and J genes are TRBV24-1 and TRBJ2-2; D is perhaps TRBD1 (6 bases). With 4 bases removed from V and 0 bases from J, the gap between germline ends came to 17 bases. The CDR3 extends over 18 amino acids. CDR1 is KGHDR and CDR2 is SFDVKD in the germline V gene. The CDR3 nucleotides are TGTGCCACCAGTGACCCAGGAAGGGGGACCGCGAACACCGGGGAGCTGTTTTTT. It encodes CATSDPGRGTANTGELFF.

This chain's CDR3 is CASSFPGLAGMNEQFF. CDR3 DNA sequence: TGTGCCAGCAGCTTCCCCGGACTAGCGGGAATGAATGAGCAGTTCTTC. This chain connects TRBV7-9 to TRBJ2-1; 12 nucleotides line up with TRBD2. CDR3 length equals 16 residues. J lost 7 bases, V lost 3 bases, and 7 bases had no gene match. From germline, CDR1 is SEHNR and CDR2 FQNEAQ (reference sequence).

The V call is TRBV29-1, the J call TRBJ2-1, with a weak D call TRBD1 (6 bases). This CDR3 contains 14 residues. Trimming removed 4 bases at V and 9 bases at J, with 19 bases between. CDR1 and CDR2 from the germline V gene are SQVTM and ANQGSEA. The DNA of the CDR3 is TGCAGCGTTGTACGCCCTCAGGGGATGGGTGAGCAGTTCTTC. Its protein is CSVVRPQGMGEQFF.

This clone was recorded only once. CDR3 protein: CASSQDPSGFQETQYF. DNA of the CDR3: TGTGCCAGCAGCCAAGATCCTAGCGGGTTCCAAGAGACCCAGTACTTC. The V call is TRBV4-2, the J call TRBJ2-5, with 8 bases that match TRBD2. CDR1 is LGHNA, CDR2 YNFKEQ, per germline. The length of the CDR3 is 16 residues. Trimming cost V 0 bases and J 1 base; bases outside gene matches: 4.